A single sample is the source of the 27 T cell receptor beta chains below, sequenced in a study of blood T cell repertoires in COVID-19. The table came from immunoSEQ multiplex PCR; TCRdb's copy has only in-frame clones and leaves some out. The table shows 200,000 to 250,000 clones, with 88% occurring only once. Specimen: PBMCs or T cells enriched from blood (not recorded which). The receptor source for this set is a woman in her twenties or thirties who had recovered from COVID-19.

The chain employs TRBV6-1 and TRBJ2-5; 8 positions match TRBD1. Germline assignment: CDR1 MNHNS and CDR2 SASEGT. The CDR3 consists of 15 residues. J was trimmed by 5 bases and V by 1 base; bases with no gene match: 6. CDR3 in DNA: TGTGCCAGCAGTGAAGACCCAGGGGGCTGGGAGACCCAGTACTTC. It codes for CASSEDPGGWETQYF.

V gene TRBV7-2 combines with J gene TRBJ2-2, with 8 bases identical to TRBD2. The trim removed 1 base at V and 1 base at J, leaving 2 bases unmatched. This CDR3 has 16 amino acids. Germline assignment: CDR1 SGHTA and CDR2 FQGNSA. The CDR3 spells CASSLVAGGNTGELFF. The CDR3 DNA follows: TGTGCCAGCAGCTTAGTTGCGGGGGGGAACACCGGGGAGCTGTTTTTT.

This chain connects TRBV5-8 to TRBJ1-1, with 9 bases that match TRBD1. The CDR3 runs to 14 residues. Looked up from germline, CDR1 is SGHTS and CDR2 is YDEGEE. The J segment lost 7 bases and the V segment lost 4 bases, leaving 8 bases of the junction unmatched. The CDR3 DNA reads TGTGCCAGCAGCACAGGGACAGGGAGAATTGAAGCTTTCTTT. Translating it yields CASSTGTGRIEAFF.

The rearrangement links TRBV4-1 to TRBJ1-1; no clear D. V was trimmed by 1 base and J by 3 bases, leaving 12 bases between them. Germline CDR1 reads MGHRA; CDR2 reads YSYEKL. There are 15 residues in the CDR3. CDR3 DNA: TGCGCCAGCAGCCAAGGCCACGTACGGGACACTGAAGCTTTCTTT. As protein: CASSQGHVRDTEAFF.

The chain carries TRBV4-1 and TRBJ2-6; D gene uncertain. Between the trimmed V and J ends, which lost 4 bases and 0 bases, there was a span of 7 bases. CDR1 MGHRA and CDR2 YSYEKL come from the germline V gene. The CDR3 runs to 15 residues. The CDR3 is CASSRVSSGANVLTF. In nucleotides, the CDR3 is TGCGCCAGCAGCCGCGTAAGCTCTGGGGCCAACGTCCTGACTTTC.

The chain is built from TRBV5-6 and TRBJ1-6; D gene uncertain. V was clipped by 5 bases and J by 11 bases, with 8 bases between them. CDR1 and CDR2 from the germline V gene are SGHDT and YYEEEE. The CDR3 totals 11 residues. CDR3 coding DNA: TGTGCCAGCAGTTCCGGGGCACCCCTCCACTTT. Protein sequence: CASSSGAPLHF. Using reference TRBV5-6 and TRBJ1-6 for the parts outside the CDR3, the full variable domain is DAGVTQSPTHLIKTRGQQVTLRCSPKSGHDTVSWYQQALGQGPQFIFQYYEEEERQRGNFPDRFSGHQFPNYSSELNVNALLLGDSALYLCASSSGAPLHFGNGTRLTVT.

This sequence joins TRBV19 and TRBJ1-3; tentatively, D is TRBD1 (6 bases). The germline V gene encodes CDR1 LNHDA and CDR2 SQIVND (reference sequence). V lost 3 bases and J lost 0, with 15 bases in between. The CDR3 totals 17 residues. As DNA, the CDR3 is TGTGCCAGTAGTATGGGGGAGACAGGATCCTCTGGAAACACCATATATTTT. This sequence encodes CASSMGETGSSGNTIYF.

The gene calls are TRBV10-3 and TRBJ2-3; 13 positions match TRBD2. From germline, CDR1 is ENHRY and CDR2 SYGVKD. CDR3 length equals 15 residues. The J segment lost 7 bases and the V segment lost 5 bases, leaving 6 bases of the junction unmatched. CDR3 sequence: CAISFGLAGENTQYF. The CDR3 region has the DNA TGTGCCATCAGTTTTGGACTAGCGGGGGAAAATACGCAGTATTTT.

V and J are TRBV7-8 and TRBJ1-1; 10 positions match TRBD1. This CDR3 is built from 15 residues. Looked up from germline, CDR1 is SGHVS and CDR2 is FQNEAQ. Trimming removed 0 bases from V and 5 bases from J; junction bases left unmatched: 3. The CDR3 here is CASSLAGGQGTEAFF. CDR3 coding DNA: TGTGCCAGCAGCTTAGCGGGGGGACAGGGGACTGAAGCTTTCTTT.

The chain carries TRBV7-3 and TRBJ2-6, with 9 bases that match TRBD1. CDR1 and CDR2 from the germline V gene are SGHTA and FQGTGA. Trimming at V came to 3 bases and at J to 3 bases, leaving 9 bases not matched to a gene. CDR3 length: 18 residues. CDR3 residues: CASSFGGTGYNGANVLTF. In nucleotides, the CDR3 is TGTGCCAGCAGCTTTGGGGGGACAGGGTATAATGGGGCCAACGTCCTGACTTTC.

This clone has only one observation. The rearrangement links TRBV5-8 to TRBJ1-2; maybe TRBD1 (6 bases). Germline CDR1 reads SGHTS; CDR2 reads YDEGEE. Trimming left V 0 bases short and J 5 bases short, with 14 bases between. The CDR3 totals 15 residues. The CDR3 DNA sequence: TGTGCCAGCAGCTTGGGCATGACAGGCACTTATGGCTACACCTTC. It is translated as CASSLGMTGTYGYTF.

V usage is TRBV18 and J usage is TRBJ1-1, with a weak D call TRBD1 (6 bases). This CDR3 comprises 15 residues. Per the germline V gene, CDR1 is KGHSH and CDR2 is LQKENI. Deletions cut 8 bases from V and 4 bases from J, with 20 bases between. The CDR3 loop reads CASHDGDTRATEAFF. CDR3 nucleotide sequence: TGTGCCAGCCACGATGGGGACACCAGGGCCACTGAAGCTTTCTTT.

This chain connects TRBV19 to TRBJ1-1; TRBD1 agrees at 9 bases. Germline CDR1 reads LNHDA; CDR2 reads SQIVND (reference sequence). V was clipped by 3 bases and J by 4 bases; unmatched bases: 6. This CDR3 is 15 amino acids long. For the CDR3, the DNA is TGTGCCAGTAGTATTAGGGGACAGGGAGTCACTGAAGCTTTCTTT. Translation: CASSIRGQGVTEAFF.

The chain recombines TRBV13 with TRBJ1-4, with TRBD1 identical over 12 bases. CDR3 length: 16 amino acids. With V trimmed by 7 bases and J by 7 bases, 10 bases remained unmatched. From germline, CDR1 is PRHDT and CDR2 FYEKMQ (reference sequence). As DNA, the CDR3 is TGTGCCAGCACCAGAGGGACAGGGGGCTTTGGTGAAAAACTGTTTTTT. Encoded protein: CASTRGTGGFGEKLFF.

This chain links TRBV19 with TRBJ1-2; TRBD1 matches at 8 bases. Unmatched junction bases numbered 3, after V lost 5 bases and J lost 7 bases. The CDR3 is 12 amino acids. Germline V CDR1 and CDR2: LNHDA, SQIVND (reference sequence). CDR3 amino acids: CASSQGAIGYTF. Here the CDR3 DNA reads TGTGCCAGTAGTCAGGGGGCGATTGGCTACACCTTC.

The chain links TRBV4-1 to TRBJ1-5; D is uncertain. V dropped 0 bases and J dropped 8 bases, with 8 bases sitting between them. The CDR3 consists of 13 residues. Germline V lookup: CDR1 MGHRA, CDR2 YSYEKL. The CDR3 is CASSQEPGKPQHF. CDR3 nucleotides: TGCGCCAGCAGCCAAGAACCGGGAAAGCCCCAGCATTTT.

The chain has TRBV3-1 (or the pseudogene TRBV3-2) and TRBJ1-1, with 7 bases aligning to TRBD1. CDR1 is LGHDT and CDR2 is YNNKEL in the germline V gene (reference sequence). J gave up 4 bases and V 4 bases, and 12 bases lay outside the gene matches. The CDR3 totals 16 residues. The CDR3 sequence: CASSPQSGGIGTEAFF. CDR3 nucleotide sequence: TGTGCCAGCAGCCCCCAATCAGGGGGTATCGGCACTGAAGCTTTCTTT.

The genes are TRBV28 and TRBJ1-1; D is perhaps TRBD1 (6 bases). The CDR3 runs to 16 residues. Germline loops: CDR1 MDHEN, CDR2 SYDVKM. V was trimmed by 5 bases and J by 8 bases, leaving 24 bases between them. The CDR3 DNA follows: TGTGCCAGCAGTCTACTACTCCAGGGGTCTGACCTCGAAGCTTTCTTT. It yields the protein CASSLLLQGSDLEAFF.

The chain couples TRBV7-8 to TRBJ2-3; possibly TRBD1 for D (6 bases). The CDR3 spans 15 residues. V gave up 10 bases and J gave up 0 bases, with 17 bases separating them. The germline gives CDR1 SGHVS, CDR2 FQNEAQ. The DNA for the CDR3 is TGTGCCACTAAAAACGGGACACCTAGCACAGATACGCAGTATTTT. Translating gives CATKNGTPSTDTQYF.

The chain uses TRBV9 and TRBJ1-2; 7 positions agree with TRBD1. The CDR3 loop spans 15 amino acids. V shed 0 bases, J shed 0 bases, and the junction held 2 bases outside the gene matches. CDR1 is SGDLS and CDR2 is YYNGEE in the germline V gene. CDR3 DNA: TGTGCCAGCAGCGTAGAAGGGGGCACTAACTATGGCTACACCTTC. Protein sequence: CASSVEGGTNYGYTF.

Concerning this clone: Other DNA sequences in this specimen translate into the identical CDR3. The chain is built from TRBV6-5 and TRBJ1-1; D perhaps matches TRBD1 (6 bases). This CDR3 is built from 12 residues. Germline loops: CDR1 MNHEY, CDR2 SVGAGI. V shed 2 bases and J shed 6 bases, with 7 bases lying between them. As DNA, the CDR3 is TGTGCCAGCAGTTACGGGGGCCCTGAAGCTTTCTTT. It yields the protein CASSYGGPEAFF.

The genes are TRBV7-8 and TRBJ1-6, with D tentatively TRBD1 (5 bases). The V end was cut by 3 bases, the J end by 10 bases, with 16 bases between. The CDR3 loop spans 15 amino acids. The germline gives CDR1 SGHVS, CDR2 FQNEAQ. The CDR3 here is CASSLIQASGSPLHF. CDR3 sequence (DNA): TGTGCCAGCAGCTTGATACAGGCTTCTGGCTCACCCCTCCACTTT.

For this clone: Just one base apart from a much larger clone, this may be a read error. The chain is built from TRBV6-4 and TRBJ2-3, with 12 bases that match TRBD2. The CDR3 covers 15 residues. Germline V lookup: CDR1 MRHNA, CDR2 SNTAGT. V was pared by 4 bases and J by 1 base, with 0 bases of the junction left unmatched. CDR3 sequence (DNA): TGTGCCAGCAGTGGGACTAGCGGGGGCACAGATACGCAGTATTTT. Translating it yields CASSGTSGGTDTQYF.

The chain uses TRBV25-1 and TRBJ2-1; 10 positions agree with TRBD1. Germline loops: CDR1 MGHDK, CDR2 SYGVNS. The CDR3 is 16 amino acids. V was pared by 3 bases and J by 5 bases, with 7 bases of the junction left unmatched. In DNA, the CDR3 is TGTGCCAGCAGTGAGTGGGACAGGGGTACACACAATGAGCAGTTCTTC. It is translated as CASSEWDRGTHNEQFF.

The genes are TRBV7-2 and TRBJ1-4; D ambiguous. The V end was cut by 5 bases, the J end by 8 bases, with 21 bases between. CDR1 and CDR2 from the germline V gene are SGHTA and FQGNSA. The CDR3 sequence is 16 residues long. CDR3 nucleotides: TGTGCCAGCAGCGCCCTGGAGGCAGAAAGAAGGGAAAAACTGTTTTTT. Amino acid sequence: CASSALEAERREKLFF.

The V and J genes are TRBV13 and TRBJ1-3, with 9 nucleotides matching TRBD1. The V segment lost 5 bases and the J segment 3 bases; nucleotides outside the gene matches: 14. The CDR3 is 18 amino acids. Germline CDR1 reads PRHDT; CDR2 reads FYEKMQ (reference sequence). Here the CDR3 DNA reads TGTGCCAGCAGCATTTGGACAGGGGAGGGTTCGGGTGGAAACACCATATATTTT. It is translated as CASSIWTGEGSGGNTIYF.

A single count supports this clone. This sequence joins TRBV4-1 and TRBJ2-1, with 8 bases that match TRBD2. The CDR3 contains 16 residues. V was pared by 4 bases and J by 7 bases, with 12 bases of the junction left unmatched. Germline-derived CDR1 and CDR2 are MGHRA and YSYEKL. CDR3 region: CASSPLAGGGLNEQFF. As DNA, the CDR3 is TGCGCCAGCAGCCCCCTGGCTGGCGGGGGGCTTAATGAGCAGTTCTTC.